Following are 28 T cell receptor beta chains from one sample sequenced in a study of response to subunit inactivated influenza vaccine (dated by TCRdb to 2016 to 2019). The receptor library was made with RT-PCR. Sequencing was carried out with an Illumina HiSeq 2500. The public reads were run again by TCRdb, first through fastp at Q25 and then through MiXCR, and only productive beta chains were kept. When rows share a CDR3 protein, they turn into one entry using the most common DNA and genes. This sample lists more than 450,000 distinct CDR3 sequences; 12% were detected once. Approximately 10% of the sample belongs to the ten largest clones. The input for sequencing was PBMCs from blood, taken on the day of vaccination. All receptors derive from a middle-aged man who received an inactivated influenza vaccine. Donor details come from another sample of the same person, matched by shared clones.

This clonotype was seen more than once but under ten times. The genes are TRBV6-1 and TRBJ2-7; TRBD1 matches 7 bases. The length of the CDR3 is 15 residues. Per the germline V gene, CDR1 is MNHNS and CDR2 is SASEGT. Trimming at V came to 3 bases and at J to 4 bases, leaving 9 bases not matched to a gene. The CDR3 DNA reads TGTGCCAGCAGTGAGAGACAGGGAACGGTGTACGAGCAGTACTTC. As protein: CASSERQGTVYEQYF.

The table lists this clonotype with many counts. This chain joins TRBV24-1 and TRBJ2-7; a possible D gene is TRBD1 (5 bases). Germline CDR1 reads KGHDR; CDR2 reads SFDVKD. The CDR3 totals 12 residues. The ends were cut back, 9 bases at V and 2 bases at J, with 10 bases in the middle. The CDR3 protein is CATFRQPYEQYF. CDR3 bases: TGTGCCACCTTCAGACAGCCCTACGAGCAGTACTTC.

A word on this clonotype: A junction end diverges from the germline sequence, so it may reflect a read error. The V and J genes are TRBV7-2 and TRBJ2-3, with TRBD1 matching over 8 bases. CDR1 is SGHTA and CDR2 is FQGNSA in the germline V gene. This CDR3 has 14 residues. In DNA form, the CDR3 reads TGTGCCAGCAGCTTAGGTACAGGGGGGACCCCGCATTATTTT. Protein sequence: CASSLGTGGTPHYF. The complete variable domain, with remaining parts taken from reference TRBV7-2 and TRBJ2-3, reads GAGVSQSPSNKVTEKGKDVELRCDPISGHTALYWYRQSLGQGLEFLIYFQGNSAPDKSGLPSDRFSAERTGGSVSTLTIQRTQQEDSAVYLCASSLGTGGTPHYFGPGTRLTVL.

This clonotype has only a few counts. This chain connects TRBV5-1 to TRBJ2-3, with D tentatively TRBD1 or TRBD2 (5 bases each). Germline V CDR1 and CDR2: SGHRS, YFSETQ. This CDR3 comprises 14 residues. V was shortened by 4 bases and J by 2 bases, with 11 bases between the two germline ends. The chain's CDR3 is CASSRPGTTDTQYF. CDR3 DNA sequence: TGCGCCAGCAGCCGCCCAGGGACCACAGATACGCAGTATTTT.

In this sample, this clonotype turned up a few times. The genes are TRBV12-3 or TRBV12-4 and TRBJ1-1, with 7 bases matching TRBD1. With V trimmed by 7 bases and J by 10 bases, 15 bases remained unmatched. CDR3 length equals 14 residues. The CDR3 DNA sequence: TGTGCCAGCAAAACTGGGACAGTCACTGGGGGAGCTTTCTTT. Translated: CASKTGTVTGGAFF.

Only a few counts were recorded for this clonotype. CDR3 DNA: TGTGCCAGCAGTTCCCTGGGGGGAGGAGAGACCCAGTACTTC. It translates to CASSSLGGGETQYF. This rearrangement joins TRBV27 to TRBJ2-5, with a weak D call TRBD2 (6 bases). Germline V gene data show CDR1 as MNHEY and CDR2 as SMNVEV (reference sequence). The CDR3 runs to 14 residues. Trimming stripped 4 bases from V and 4 bases from J, with 13 bases between.

This clonotype was detected ten times or more. This chain links TRBV4-2 with TRBJ2-1; 8 bases are shared with TRBD2. Trimming removed 0 bases from V and 4 bases from J; junction bases left unmatched: 5. CDR3 length equals 16 residues. The germline V gene has CDR1 LGHNA and CDR2 YNFKEQ. This CDR3 reads CASSQEGSGAYNEQFF. The CDR3 region has the DNA TGTGCCAGCAGCCAAGAGGGTAGCGGGGCGTACAATGAGCAGTTCTTC.

This clonotype has more than one count but fewer than ten. The chain couples TRBV10-2 to TRBJ2-2; TRBD1 aligns across 7 bases. The V gene end was trimmed by 9 bases and the J gene end by 3 bases; junction bases not matched to a gene: 4. Germline V CDR1 and CDR2: WSHSY, SAAADI. This CDR3 spans 13 amino acids. The CDR3 coding sequence is TGCGCCAGAAAAGACAGGGACACCGGGGAGCTGTTTTTT. Translating gives CARKDRDTGELFF.

This clonotype appeared a few times. V and J are TRBV11-2 and TRBJ2-3; perhaps TRBD1 as D (5 bases). CDR3 length equals 14 residues. V lost 5 bases, J lost 2 bases, and 11 bases lay in between. Germline lookup yields CDR1 SGHAT and CDR2 FQNNGV. The CDR3 loop reads CASSTRQFTDTQYF. Written as DNA, the CDR3 is TGTGCCAGCAGCACTCGACAGTTCACAGATACGCAGTATTTT. The variable domain in full, with the rest retrieved from reference TRBV11-2 and TRBJ2-3, is EAGVAQSPRYKIIEKRQSVAFWCNPISGHATLYWYQQILGQGPKLLIQFQNNGVVDDSQLPKDRFSAERLKGVDSTLKIQPAKLEDSAVYLCASSTRQFTDTQYFGPGTRLTVL.

The CDR3 coding sequence is TGTGCCATCAGTGAGGACAGCACAGATACGCAGTATTTT. This gives the protein CAISEDSTDTQYF. V gene TRBV10-3 combines with J gene TRBJ2-3; D gene ambiguous. The CDR3 loop spans 13 amino acids. Germline loops: CDR1 ENHRY, CDR2 SYGVKD. V lost 2 bases and J lost 0, with 3 bases in between.

This clonotype was detected many times. The chain recombines TRBV6-1 with TRBJ2-3, with 9 bases aligning to TRBD1. This CDR3 has 17 amino acids. V shed 6 bases and J 5 bases; nucleotides not matched to a gene: 15. Germline CDR1 MNHNS, CDR2 SASEGT. The CDR3 loop reads CASSRKPRTGVEDTQYF. CDR3 sequence (DNA): TGTGCCAGCAGCAGAAAGCCCCGGACAGGGGTGGAAGATACGCAGTATTTT.

The chain recombines TRBV6-2 or TRBV6-3 with TRBJ2-5, with 10 bases lining up with TRBD2. This CDR3 has 15 amino acids. Germline V gene data show CDR1 as MNHEY and CDR2 as SVGEGT. The V and J ends lost 3 bases and 4 bases, in that order; junction bases with no gene match: 5. CDR3 sequence reads: CASSYSGGSAETQYF. The CDR3 nucleotides are TGTGCCAGCAGTTATAGCGGGGGGTCGGCAGAGACCCAGTACTTC.

V usage is TRBV29-1 and J usage is TRBJ2-5; D is unclear. The germline gives CDR1 SQVTM, CDR2 ANQGSEA. The CDR3 is made up of 14 amino acids. V lost 3 bases to trimming and J lost 0 bases, with 11 bases between them. The CDR3 coding sequence is TGCAGCGTTGACTTCGGCAAGTACCAAGAGACCCAGTACTTC. Protein sequence: CSVDFGKYQETQYF. The variable domain in full, with the rest retrieved from reference TRBV29-1 and TRBJ2-5, is SAVISQKPSRDICQRGTSLTIQCQVDSQVTMMFWYRQQPGQSLTLIATANQGSEATYESGFVIDKFPISRPNLTFSTLTVSNMSPEDSSIYLCSVDFGKYQETQYFGPGTRLLVL.

This clonotype was detected a few times. The J gene is TRBJ2-4, the V gene TRBV20-1; 13 bases line up with TRBD2. Germline trimming cut 8 bases from V and 0 bases from J; bases unmatched to any gene: 13. Germline V CDR1 and CDR2: DFQATT, SNEGSKA (reference sequence). The CDR3 is made up of 18 amino acids. CDR3 nucleotides: TGCAGTCAGTTACCGGGACTAGCGGGGTCGATAGCCAAAAACATTCAGTACTTC. It specifies CSQLPGLAGSIAKNIQYF.

There are a few counts of this clonotype. The chain is built from TRBV5-6 and TRBJ1-1; possibly TRBD1 for D (6 bases). The CDR3 spans 15 residues. Deletions cut 4 bases from V and 5 bases from J, with 18 bases between. Per the germline V gene, CDR1 is SGHDT and CDR2 is YYEEEE. The CDR3 sequence is CASSNFAGARTEAFF. CDR3 bases: TGTGCCAGCAGCAACTTCGCGGGGGCGAGGACTGAAGCTTTCTTT.

This clonotype was recorded only once. A much larger clonotype is one base distant, so this may be a read error. The CDR3 end shows no conserved phenylalanine or tryptophan, and so a read error is likely. This chain connects TRBV6-2 or TRBV6-3 to TRBJ1-1; 7 bases fit TRBD1. V was pared by 4 bases and J by 0 bases, with 11 bases of the junction left unmatched. Germline assignment: CDR1 MNHEY and CDR2 SVGEGT. The CDR3 totals 17 residues. CDR3 in DNA: TGTGCCAGCAGTTCCGATTGGACAGGACCCATGAACACTGAAGCTTTCATT. Residues: CASSSDWTGPMNTEAFI.

This clonotype was counted ten times or more. The chain joins TRBV12-3 or TRBV12-4 to TRBJ1-1; D is uncertain. The CDR3 covers 14 residues. V was clipped by 6 bases and J by 1 base, with 12 bases between them. Here the CDR3 DNA reads TGTGCCAGCAGATTACGGGGAGAGAACACTGAAGCTTTCTTT. Protein: CASRLRGENTEAFF.

The chain combines TRBV13 with TRBJ1-1; D not certain. This CDR3 has 13 residues. Germline V gene lookup returns CDR1 PRHDT and CDR2 FYEKMQ (reference sequence). V lost 5 bases to trimming and J lost 1 base, with 8 bases between them. The CDR3 sequence is CASSRRWNTEAFF. The CDR3 nucleotides are TGTGCCAGCAGCCGGCGATGGAACACTGAAGCTTTCTTT.

The chain recombines TRBV7-8 with TRBJ2-3; no firm D call. V lost 1 base and J 4 bases, leaving 9 bases between the germline ends. Germline CDR1 is SGHVS and CDR2 is FQNEAQ. This CDR3 region has 14 residues. The CDR3 sequence is CASSLVIRPDTQYF. The CDR3 DNA reads TGTGCCAGCAGCTTAGTGATCCGGCCAGATACGCAGTATTTT.

J is TRBJ1-6 and V is TRBV11-2; D is unresolved. Between the trimmed V and J ends, which lost 6 bases and 6 bases, there was a span of 9 bases. In germline, CDR1 is SGHAT, CDR2 FQNNGV. The CDR3 has 13 residues. Here the CDR3 DNA reads TGTGCCAGCAGGAAGGAGGGTAATTCACCCCTCCACTTT. Residues: CASRKEGNSPLHF.

The chain couples TRBV5-1 to TRBJ2-3; tentative D call: TRBD1 (5 bases). Germline V gene sequence: CDR1 SGHRS, CDR2 YFSETQ. This CDR3 has 15 residues. V shed 0 bases and J shed 2 bases, with 10 bases lying between them. In DNA, the CDR3 is TGCGCCAGCAGCTTGGAGGGGAACCCCACAGATACGCAGTATTTT. Amino acids: CASSLEGNPTDTQYF. The whole variable domain, filled in from reference TRBV5-1 and TRBJ2-3, reads KAGVTQTPRYLIKTRGQQVTLSCSPISGHRSVSWYQQTPGQGLQFLFEYFSETQRNKGNFPGRFSGRQFSNSRSEMNVSTLELGDSALYLCASSLEGNPTDTQYFGPGTRLTVL.

Only a few counts were recorded for this clonotype. The J gene is TRBJ2-7, the V gene TRBV29-1, with TRBD1 matching over 9 bases. The CDR3 is 15 residues long. The J segment lost 6 bases and the V segment lost 6 bases, leaving 15 bases of the junction unmatched. Germline-derived CDR1 and CDR2 are SQVTM and ANQGSEA. The DNA of the CDR3 is TGCAGCGTCGGTACCGGGACAGGGAATAGGGGCGAGCAGTACTTC. The encoded protein is CSVGTGTGNRGEQYF.

The chain combines TRBV29-1 with TRBJ2-1, with TRBD2 identical over 8 bases. V dropped 5 bases and J dropped 7; count of bases not matched to a gene: 16. CDR3 size: 16 residues. Germline-derived CDR1 and CDR2 are SQVTM and ANQGSEA. The DNA for the CDR3 is TGCAGCGTTATGCGCCCGGGACTAGAAATGGCTAATGAGCAGTTCTTC. Translated: CSVMRPGLEMANEQFF.

Regarding this clonotype: One end of the junction fails to match germline, which may point to a read error. The gene calls are TRBV20-1 and TRBJ2-1; D is perhaps TRBD1 or TRBD2 (5 bases each). The germline gives CDR1 DFQATT, CDR2 SNEGSKA (reference sequence). The CDR3 is made up of 13 amino acids. In nucleotides, the CDR3 is TGCAGTGCTAGGGCTACCTCCCGGGGCCAGGTTGTCTTC. Its protein is CSARATSRGQVVF.

As for this clonotype: An end of the junction differs from the germline gene, which may be a read error. The chain is built from TRBV19 and TRBJ2-1; D unclear. CDR3 size: 14 residues. Per the germline V gene, CDR1 is LNHDA and CDR2 is SQIVND (reference sequence). This CDR3 is CASSTIRSRLGLLF. CDR3 DNA: TGTGCCAGTAGTACTATAAGGTCTCGGCTGGGTTTGCTCTTC. The variable domain in full, completed from reference TRBV19 and TRBJ2-1, reads DGGITQSPKYLFRKEGQNVTLSCEQNLNHDAMYWYRQDPGQGLRLIYYSQIVNDFQKGDIAEGYSVSREKKESFPLTVTSAQKNPTAFYLCASSTIRSRLGLLFGPGTRLTVL.

In its sample, this clonotype was seen many times. The chain combines TRBV12-3 or TRBV12-4 with TRBJ2-4; weak D call: TRBD1 (6 bases). V was trimmed by 8 bases and J by 6 bases, leaving 17 bases between them. This CDR3 has 14 amino acids. The CDR3 spells CASGSLGHLNIQYF. The DNA of the CDR3 is TGTGCCAGCGGAAGCCTGGGACACCTAAACATTCAGTACTTC.

The genes are TRBV7-9 and TRBJ2-7; 7 bases align to TRBD2. The V segment lost 3 bases and the J segment 3 bases; nucleotides outside the gene matches: 5. Germline CDR1 is SEHNR and CDR2 is FQNEAQ (reference sequence). The CDR3 length is 14 residues. This CDR3 reads CASSFGTTIYEQYF. The CDR3 DNA is TGTGCCAGCAGCTTCGGGACTACTATCTACGAGCAGTACTTC.

Regarding this clonotype: Since a much larger clone is just one base distant, this may be a read error. The rearrangement links TRBV5-5 to TRBJ2-2; D possibly corresponds to TRBD1 (6 bases). CDR1 and CDR2 from the germline V gene are SGHKS and YYEKEE (reference sequence). V lost 4 bases to trimming and J lost 4 bases, with 11 bases between them. This CDR3 region has 14 residues. CDR3 nucleotide sequence: TGTGCCAGCAGCCTCCAGGGGACCACCGGGGAGCTGTTTTTT. The encoded protein is CASSLQGTTGELFF.